The 28 T cell receptor beta chains in this list originate from one sample, sequenced in a study of CD8+ T cells in alopecia areata. RNA extraction and reverse transcription yielded cDNA as sequencing template. Libraries were prepared by immunoSEQ multiplex PCR; TCRdb keeps only in-frame clonotypes and omits some of them. The sample holds approximately 100,000 clones; over 40% are singletons and the top ten take roughly 0.79%. Sequencing was done on a sample of CD4+ T cells sorted from blood. The receptor set was obtained from a human donor with alopecia areata.

V gene TRBV5-1 combines with J gene TRBJ2-3; TRBD1 is a possible D gene (5 bases). Trimming stripped 6 bases from V and 2 bases from J, with 16 bases between. The CDR3 spans 15 residues. CDR1 SGHRS and CDR2 YFSETQ come from the germline V gene. The CDR3 loop reads CASIPGPGSTDTQYF. CDR3 in DNA: TGCGCCAGCATCCCCGGACCAGGGTCCACAGATACGCAGTATTTT.

This chain joins TRBV30 and TRBJ2-7; D remains ambiguous. The ends were cut back, 2 bases at V and 5 bases at J, with 7 bases in the middle. The CDR3 totals 11 residues. CDR1 is GTSNPN and CDR2 is SVGIG in the germline V gene (reference sequence). The CDR3 nucleotides are TGTGCCTGGAGTCGAGGCCACGAGCAGTACTTC. Translation: CAWSRGHEQYF.

This clone was counted between two and nine times. This chain uses TRBV29-1 with TRBJ2-5; no firm D call. The CDR3 length is 14 residues. Germline CDR1 SQVTM, CDR2 ANQGSEA. Trimming stripped 7 bases from V and 4 bases from J, with 19 bases between. CDR3 in DNA: TGCAGCGCCACAGACTCCACCCGACGAGAGACCCAGTACTTC. Its protein product is CSATDSTRRETQYF.

The chain recombines TRBV30 with TRBJ2-5; D could derive from TRBD1 or TRBD2 (5 bases each). There are 16 residues in the CDR3. Germline values: CDR1 GTSNPN, CDR2 SVGIG (reference sequence). V was pared by 0 bases and J by 5 bases, with 19 bases between. The CDR3 DNA reads as TGTGCCTGGAGTGTTGGAGGAGAGGGGCGAGCGGAGACCCAGTACTTC. As protein: CAWSVGGEGRAETQYF.

V gene TRBV4-1 combines with J gene TRBJ1-2; unclear D gene. Trimming took off 1 base at V and 4 bases at J, with 1 base between the two ends. Per germline, CDR1 MGHRA and CDR2 YSYEKL. There are 11 residues in the CDR3. CDR3 in amino acids: CASSQGYGYTF. CDR3 bases: TGCGCCAGCAGCCAAGGCTATGGCTACACCTTC.

This rearrangement joins TRBV29-1 to TRBJ2-5, with TRBD2 matching 11 bases. CDR1 and CDR2 from the germline V gene are SQVTM and ANQGSEA. Trimming at V came to 6 bases and at J to 1 base, leaving 4 bases not matched to a gene. This CDR3 comprises 14 residues. The CDR3 loop reads CSVKTSGTQETQYF. CDR3 coding DNA: TGCAGCGTCAAGACTAGCGGGACCCAAGAGACCCAGTACTTC. The full variable domain, its missing parts supplied by reference TRBV29-1 and TRBJ2-5, is SAVISQKPSRDICQRGTSLTIQCQVDSQVTMMFWYRQQPGQSLTLIATANQGSEATYESGFVIDKFPISRPNLTFSTLTVSNMSPEDSSIYLCSVKTSGTQETQYFGPGTRLLVL.

The V and J genes are TRBV2 and TRBJ2-7; a weak D match, TRBD1 (6 bases). The length of the CDR3 is 14 residues. V was cut by 3 bases and J by 3 bases, with 12 bases left in between. CDR1 and CDR2 (germline): SNHLY, FYNNEI. CDR3 loop: CASSEQGTIYEQYF. CDR3 in DNA: TGTGCCAGCAGTGAGCAGGGGACCATCTACGAGCAGTACTTC.

This clone was counted a few times. This chain uses TRBV28 with TRBJ1-5; D possibly corresponds to TRBD1 (6 bases). Germline values: CDR1 MDHEN, CDR2 SYDVKM. The CDR3 totals 15 residues. V was pared by 6 bases and J by 1 base, with 13 bases between. The chain's CDR3 is CASRERGESNQPQHF. The CDR3, as DNA: TGTGCCAGCAGAGAGAGGGGGGAGAGCAATCAGCCCCAGCATTTT.

This clone was detected only a few times. The chain is built from TRBV30 and TRBJ2-1; 10 bases match TRBD2. Germline CDR1 and CDR2: GTSNPN and SVGIG (reference sequence). J lost 8 bases, V lost 3 bases, and 4 bases had no gene match. The CDR3 extends over 13 amino acids. CDR3 in DNA: TGTGCCTGGAGCACTAGCGGGGTCGATGAGCAGTTCTTC. It encodes CAWSTSGVDEQFF.

The rearrangement uses TRBV29-1 and TRBJ2-7, with 8 bases aligning to TRBD2. The germline CDR1 and CDR2 sequences are SQVTM and ANQGSEA. There are 12 residues in the CDR3. V was pared by 6 bases and J by 4 bases, with 5 bases of the junction left unmatched. For the CDR3, the DNA is TGCAGCGTCACGGTAGCGGGGTACGAGCAGTACTTC. This encodes CSVTVAGYEQYF.

This chain links TRBV28 with TRBJ2-7, with D unresolved. The CDR3 has 11 residues. Germline CDR1 and CDR2: MDHEN and SYDVKM. V was clipped by 4 bases and J by 6 bases, with 7 bases between them. The CDR3 protein is CASSWEGEQYF. The CDR3 bases are TGTGCCAGCAGTTGGGAAGGCGAGCAGTACTTC.

The chain has TRBV2 and TRBJ2-7; possible D gene TRBD1, 5 bases. The length of the CDR3 is 13 residues. Trimming took off 4 bases at V and 2 bases at J, with 9 bases between the two ends. The germline V gene encodes CDR1 SNHLY and CDR2 FYNNEI. CDR3 coding DNA: TGTGCCAGCAGTGTGGGGCAGACCTACGAGCAGTACTTC. Protein: CASSVGQTYEQYF. The complete variable domain, with remaining parts taken from reference TRBV2 and TRBJ2-7, reads EPEVTQTPSHQVTQMGQEVILRCVPISNHLYFYWYRQILGQKVEFLVSFYNNEISEKSEIFDDQFSVERPDGSNFTLKIRSTKLEDSAMYFCASSVGQTYEQYFGPGTRLTVT.

This clone appeared a single time. This chain connects TRBV5-6 to TRBJ2-7; no firm D call. Germline V gives CDR1 SGHDT, CDR2 YYEEEE. V was pared by 1 base and J by 10 bases, with 9 bases between. CDR3 length: 11 amino acids. Here the CDR3 reads CASSLTTEQYF. DNA of the CDR3: TGTGCCAGCAGCTTGACGACGGAACAGTACTTC.

This clone was counted a few times. The CDR3 DNA sequence: TGTGCCAGCTCACCCGGACTAGCTGGGTCAAGTAATGAGCAGTTCTTC. Its translation: CASSPGLAGSSNEQFF. The chain couples TRBV18 to TRBJ2-1; the match to TRBD2 covers 8 bases. The CDR3 is 16 amino acids. Germline CDR1 is KGHSH and CDR2 is LQKENI. V gave up 3 bases and J gave up 7 bases; unmatched junction bases: 11.

The chain is built from TRBV6-6 and TRBJ2-2; TRBD2 aligns across 7 bases. V was clipped by 6 bases and J by 4 bases; unmatched bases: 8. CDR3 length: 15 amino acids. CDR1 is MNHNY, CDR2 SVGAGI, per germline (reference sequence). CDR3 DNA sequence: TGTGCCAGCAGCCCTACTAGCGCTGGCACCGGGGAGCTGTTTTTT. Its protein product is CASSPTSAGTGELFF.

A few counts support this clone. The V gene is TRBV2, the J gene TRBJ2-7, with 9 bases identical to TRBD1. The CDR3 contains 14 residues. J lost 5 bases, V lost 6 bases, and 8 bases had no gene match. CDR1 SNHLY and CDR2 FYNNEI come from the germline V gene. The CDR3 spells CASRLSGTGNEQYF. The CDR3 region has the DNA TGTGCCAGCAGACTCTCCGGGACAGGGAACGAGCAGTACTTC.

The chain couples TRBV25-1 to TRBJ2-3; 12 bases are a match to TRBD2. The CDR3 length is 15 residues. After removal of 7 bases from V and 1 base from J, the junction contained 3 bases not matched to a gene. Germline CDR1 and CDR2: MGHDK and SYGVNS. For the CDR3, the DNA is TGTGCCAGCACTAGGACTAGCGGGGGCACAGATACGCAGTATTTT. Its protein is CASTRTSGGTDTQYF.

For this clone: Other DNA sequences in this specimen translate into the identical CDR3. The chain uses TRBV7-2 and TRBJ1-5; 8 bases line up with TRBD1. V lost 5 bases and J lost 7; bases outside the gene matches: 4. In germline, CDR1 is SGHTA, CDR2 FQGNSA. The CDR3 length is 13 residues. This CDR3 is CASSRQGRQPQHF. CDR3 nucleotides: TGTGCCAGCAGCCGACAGGGGCGCCAGCCCCAGCATTTT. The full variable domain, rest sourced from reference TRBV7-2 and TRBJ1-5, is GAGVSQSPSNKVTEKGKDVELRCDPISGHTALYWYRQSLGQGLEFLIYFQGNSAPDKSGLPSDRFSAERTGGSVSTLTIQRTQQEDSAVYLCASSRQGRQPQHFGDGTRLSIL.

V usage is TRBV29-1 and J usage is TRBJ1-1; D is possibly TRBD1 (6 bases). Germline V gene lookup returns CDR1 SQVTM and CDR2 ANQGSEA. This CDR3 spans 13 amino acids. V dropped 3 bases and J dropped 7 bases, with 15 bases sitting between them. The CDR3 sequence: CSVDGGRGVEAFF. The DNA for the CDR3 is TGCAGCGTTGATGGGGGAAGGGGGGTTGAAGCTTTCTTT.

In this sample, this clone turned up a few times. The chain links TRBV6-5 to TRBJ2-7, with 7 bases that match TRBD1. Germline V CDR1 and CDR2: MNHEY, SVGAGI. The CDR3 totals 14 residues. The V and J ends lost 2 bases and 5 bases, in that order; junction bases with no gene match: 6. DNA of the CDR3: TGTGCCAGCAGTTACCGACAGGGTACCCACGAGCAGTACTTC. This translates into CASSYRQGTHEQYF.

The V gene is TRBV25-1, the J gene TRBJ2-5; a possible D gene is TRBD1 (5 bases). This CDR3 is built from 12 residues. The V end lost 4 bases, the J end lost 7 bases, and 10 bases lay between the germline ends. Looked up from germline, CDR1 is MGHDK and CDR2 is SYGVNS. In DNA, the CDR3 is TGTGCCAGCAGTGCCAGGGTGGGGACCCAGTACTTC. This sequence encodes CASSARVGTQYF.

The V call is TRBV5-6, the J call TRBJ1-1; D is unclear. V lost 4 bases to trimming and J lost 1 base, with 11 bases between them. Germline-derived CDR1 and CDR2 are SGHDT and YYEEEE. There are 14 residues in the CDR3. The CDR3 reads CASSPDPTNTEAFF. DNA of the CDR3: TGTGCCAGCAGCCCAGACCCTACGAACACTGAAGCTTTCTTT.

The chain's CDR3 is CASSVTGTSGYEQYF. Written as DNA, the CDR3 is TGTGCCAGTAGTGTAACCGGGACTAGCGGCTACGAGCAGTACTTC. The chain carries TRBV19 and TRBJ2-7; 11 bases map to TRBD2. Germline CDR1 LNHDA, CDR2 SQIVND (reference sequence). Trimming at V came to 5 bases and at J to 3 bases, leaving 6 bases not matched to a gene. The CDR3 covers 15 residues.

This clone was seen a handful of times. The chain joins TRBV29-1 to TRBJ2-3; 13 nucleotides align to TRBD2. The length of the CDR3 is 14 residues. From germline, CDR1 is SQVTM and CDR2 ANQGSEA. J lost 5 bases, V lost 6 bases, and 5 bases had no gene match. CDR3 residues: CSVRRLAGGDTQYF. CDR3 coding DNA: TGCAGCGTACGAAGACTAGCGGGGGGAGATACGCAGTATTTT.

V usage is TRBV4-3 and J usage is TRBJ2-2; a weak D match, TRBD2 (7 bases). The germline V gene has CDR1 LGHNA and CDR2 YSLEER. This CDR3 contains 15 residues. Trimming removed 0 bases at V and 6 bases at J, with 11 bases between. CDR3 protein: CASSQEGGRSGELFF. CDR3 bases: TGCGCCAGCAGCCAAGAGGGGGGGCGGTCCGGGGAGCTGTTTTTT.

The chain carries TRBV30 and TRBJ1-2, with TRBD1 matching 10 bases. The CDR3 totals 14 residues. Looked up from germline, CDR1 is GTSNPN and CDR2 is SVGIG (reference sequence). V lost 3 bases to trimming and J lost 4 bases; unmatched junction nucleotides: 5. CDR3 in DNA: TGTGCCTGGAGGTTGACAGGGGGCGGCTATGGCTACACCTTC. This sequence encodes CAWRLTGGGYGYTF. The full variable domain, its missing parts supplied by reference TRBV30 and TRBJ1-2, is SQTIHQWPATLVQPVGSPLSLECTVEGTSNPNLYWYRQAAGRGLQLLFYSVGIGQISSEVPQNLSASRPQDRQFILSSKKLLLSDSGFYLCAWRLTGGGYGYTFGSGTRLTVV.

A word on this clone: At the DNA level, this CDR3 is encoded by other sequences in the same sample as well. J is TRBJ1-1 and V is TRBV29-1; no definite D call. V gave up 4 bases and J gave up 0 bases, with 9 bases separating them. The CDR3 contains 13 residues. CDR1 is SQVTM, CDR2 ANQGSEA, per germline. The CDR3 sequence is CSVVRTLNTEAFF. CDR3 DNA: TGCAGCGTTGTGAGGACTCTGAACACTGAAGCTTTCTTT.

The chain combines TRBV28 with TRBJ2-7; 9 bases line up with TRBD1. CDR1 and CDR2 (germline): MDHEN, SYDVKM. CDR3 length: 13 residues. With 7 bases clipped from V and 4 bases from J, the junction kept 5 bases outside the gene matches. DNA of the CDR3: TGTGCCAGCACTGGACAGGGGTATTACGAGCAGTACTTC. Translating gives CASTGQGYYEQYF. The complete variable domain, with remaining parts taken from reference TRBV28 and TRBJ2-7, reads DVKVTQSSRYLVKRTGEKVFLECVQDMDHENMFWYRQDPGLGLRLIYFSYDVKMKEKGDIPEGYSVSREKKERFSLILESASTNQTSMYLCASTGQGYYEQYFGPGTRLTVT.